This TCR beta chain was captured in a study of cytomegalovirus exposure and HLA in healthy donors. General observations from the study: In the analysis, some V segments, TRBV6-2 and TRBV6-3 included, were excluded as indistinguishable. Per a later analysis, HLA-associated TCR beta chains showed more clonal expansion than other, equally common TCR beta chains. Most sequenced TCRs were rare (though some public TCRs occurred in many donors).

Per the germline V gene, CDR1 is MNHEY and CDR2 is SMNVEV (reference sequence). V lost 6 bases and J lost 7; bases outside the gene matches: 4. The CDR3 runs 14 residues. The study ran its PCR with 60 Vbeta and 13 Jbeta primers. Clones were sequenced by immunoSEQ multiplex PCR, and TCRdb holds only the in-frame ones, with some missing. The sample records around 200,000 clones, about 80% being singletons. To note about this clone: The antigen remains unidentified.

Sequencing was carried out using PBMCs. V is TRBV27 and J is TRBJ1-6, with TRBD1 identical over 9 bases. The sequence was obtained from a woman between 45 and 60 years old in good health and CMV-seronegative. The CDR3 reads CASSRTGENSPLHF. For the CDR3, the DNA is TGTGCCAGCAGCAGGACAGGGGAGAATTCACCCCTCCACTTT.